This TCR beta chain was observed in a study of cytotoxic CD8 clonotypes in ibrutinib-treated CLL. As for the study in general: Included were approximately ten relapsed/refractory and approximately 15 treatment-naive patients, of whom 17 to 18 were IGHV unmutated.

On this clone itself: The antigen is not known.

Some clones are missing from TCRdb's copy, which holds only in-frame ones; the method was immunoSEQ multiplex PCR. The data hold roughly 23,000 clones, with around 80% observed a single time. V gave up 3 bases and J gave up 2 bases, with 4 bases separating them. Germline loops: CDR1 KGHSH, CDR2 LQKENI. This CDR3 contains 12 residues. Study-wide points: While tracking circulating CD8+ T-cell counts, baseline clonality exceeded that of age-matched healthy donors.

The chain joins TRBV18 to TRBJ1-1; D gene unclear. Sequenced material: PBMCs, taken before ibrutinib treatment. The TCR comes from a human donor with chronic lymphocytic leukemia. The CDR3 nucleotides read TGTGCCAGCTCACCCCGAAACACTGAAGCTTTCTTT. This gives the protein CASSPRNTEAFF.